This T cell receptor beta chain was recovered during a study of T cell responses to AZD1222 COVID-19 vaccine. Assay used: immunoSEQ multiplex PCR; TCRdb lists only in-frame clones, some missing. Of about 130,000 clones in the sample, 90% to 95% were seen once. The junction had 6 bases not matched to a gene; V was cut back by 7 bases and J by 4 bases. There are 15 residues in the CDR3. Germline CDR1 is LNHDA and CDR2 is SQIVND (reference sequence). The clonotype originates from an adult who received the AZD1222 COVID-19 vaccine. Sequenced here: peripheral blood, sampled 28 days after the second AZD1222 dose. The rearrangement joins TRBV19 to TRBJ1-4, with 10 nucleotides matching TRBD1. The CDR3 coding sequence is TGTGCCAGTAATGAAGGGACAGGGGTTAATGAAAAACTGTTTTTT. Amino acids: CASNEGTGVNEKLFF.